This T cell receptor (beta chain) was recovered during a study of regulatory T cells in long-lasting Graves disease. Looking at the study overall: Graves' patients, diagnosed recently, had received antithyroid drugs under 3 months.

CDR3 size: 14 residues. The ends lost 4 bases at V and 3 bases at J; junction bases unmatched: 6. Germline V lookup: CDR1 SNHLY, CDR2 FYNNEI. The time point: newly diagnosed GD, antithyroid drugs for less than 3 months. Extracted PBMC RNA gave rise to the TCR library. A peripheral blood sample, roughly 8.8 milliliters in volume, was drawn into EDTA tubes. The authors built TCR beta libraries using iRepertoire HTBI primers and Arm-PCR of CDR3 regions. Per the authors' pipeline: In the combined samples, roughly 62 TRBV and some 15 TRBJ segments were identified. Via MiXCR, TCRdb re-called the multiplex PCR reads, giving one row per CDR3 protein. The V and J calls reflect TCRdb's pipeline rather than the authors' work. This sample has around 400,000 distinct CDR3 sequences, with about a sixth found just once.

The sequence was collected from a female donor with Graves disease. V gene TRBV2 combines with J gene TRBJ2-7, with 7 nucleotides matching TRBD2. Material: peripheral blood mononuclear cells (PBMCs), obtained at new diagnosis, from a patient treated with antithyroid drugs. DNA of the CDR3: TGTGCCAGCAGTGTCGCTAGCGGCCGCTACGAGCAGTACTTC. Residues: CASSVASGRYEQYF.